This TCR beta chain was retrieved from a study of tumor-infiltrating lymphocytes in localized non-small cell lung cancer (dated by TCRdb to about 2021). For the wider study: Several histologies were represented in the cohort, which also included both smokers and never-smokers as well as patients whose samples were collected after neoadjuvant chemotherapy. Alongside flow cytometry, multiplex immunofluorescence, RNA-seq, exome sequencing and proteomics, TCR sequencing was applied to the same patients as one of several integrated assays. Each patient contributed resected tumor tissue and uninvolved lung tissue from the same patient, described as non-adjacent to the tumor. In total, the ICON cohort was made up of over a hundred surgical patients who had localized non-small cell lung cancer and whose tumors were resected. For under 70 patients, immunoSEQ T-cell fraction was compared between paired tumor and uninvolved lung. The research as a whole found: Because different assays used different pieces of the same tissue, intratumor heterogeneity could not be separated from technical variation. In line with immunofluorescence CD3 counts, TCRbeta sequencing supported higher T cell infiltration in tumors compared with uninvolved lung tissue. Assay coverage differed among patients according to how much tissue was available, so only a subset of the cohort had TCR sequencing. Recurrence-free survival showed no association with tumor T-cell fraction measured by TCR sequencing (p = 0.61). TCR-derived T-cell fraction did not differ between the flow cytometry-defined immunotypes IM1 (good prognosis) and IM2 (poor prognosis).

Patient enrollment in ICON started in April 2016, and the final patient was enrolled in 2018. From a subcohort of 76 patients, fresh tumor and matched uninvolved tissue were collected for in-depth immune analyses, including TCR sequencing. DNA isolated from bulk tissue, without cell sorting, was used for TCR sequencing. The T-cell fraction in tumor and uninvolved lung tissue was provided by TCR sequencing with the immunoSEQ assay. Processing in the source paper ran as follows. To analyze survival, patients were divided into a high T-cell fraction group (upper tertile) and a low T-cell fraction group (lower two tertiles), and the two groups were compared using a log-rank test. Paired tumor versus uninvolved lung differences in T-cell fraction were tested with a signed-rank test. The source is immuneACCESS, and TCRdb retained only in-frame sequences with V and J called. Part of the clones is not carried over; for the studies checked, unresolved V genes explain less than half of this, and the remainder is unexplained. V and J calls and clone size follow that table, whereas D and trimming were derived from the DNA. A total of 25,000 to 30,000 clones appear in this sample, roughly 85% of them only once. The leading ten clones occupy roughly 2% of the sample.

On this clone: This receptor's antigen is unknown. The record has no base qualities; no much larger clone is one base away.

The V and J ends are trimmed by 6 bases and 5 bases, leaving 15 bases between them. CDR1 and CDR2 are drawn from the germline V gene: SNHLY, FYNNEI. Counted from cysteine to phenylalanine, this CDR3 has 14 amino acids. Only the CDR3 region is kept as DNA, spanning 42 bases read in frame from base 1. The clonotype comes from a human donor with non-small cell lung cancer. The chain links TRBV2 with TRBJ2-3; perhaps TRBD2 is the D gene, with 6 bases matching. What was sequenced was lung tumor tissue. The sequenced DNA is TGTGCCAGCAGGGTCGGCGGGGCGGTAGATACGCAGTATTTT. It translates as CASRVGGAVDTQYF.